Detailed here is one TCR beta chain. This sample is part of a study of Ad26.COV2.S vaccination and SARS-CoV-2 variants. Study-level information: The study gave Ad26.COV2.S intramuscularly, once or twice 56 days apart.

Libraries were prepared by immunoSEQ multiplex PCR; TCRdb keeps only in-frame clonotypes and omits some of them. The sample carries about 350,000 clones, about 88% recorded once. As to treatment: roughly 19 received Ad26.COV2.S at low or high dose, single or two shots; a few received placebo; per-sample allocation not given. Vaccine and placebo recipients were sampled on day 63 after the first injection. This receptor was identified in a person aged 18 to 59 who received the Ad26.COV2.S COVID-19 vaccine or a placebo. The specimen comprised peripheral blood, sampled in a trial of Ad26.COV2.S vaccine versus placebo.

CDR3 DNA: TGTGCCAGCAGCGCAGGACTAGCGGGGAACATTCAGTACTTC. Translated: CASSAGLAGNIQYF. The rearrangement joins TRBV9 to TRBJ2-4; 12 positions agree with TRBD2. Looked up from germline, CDR1 is SGDLS and CDR2 is YYNGEE. The V gene end was trimmed by 3 bases and the J gene end by 7 bases; junction bases not matched to a gene: 2. The CDR3 is 14 amino acids.